Listed below are T cell receptor beta chains from one sample, sequenced in a study of pediatric ulcerative colitis. Here immunoSEQ multiplex PCR was the method, and the copy in TCRdb shows in-frame clones only, minus some. The sample carries more than 50,000 clones, about 80% recorded once. The sequenced sample consisted of blood. The receptors come from a boy aged 5-17 years with moderate ulcerative colitis. The CDR3 runs from the conserved cysteine through the conserved F or W. The D gene is left open where the match is weak. Where a row states a size, it is once, few, many or the class of an expanded clone; other rows omit it.

NA,TRBJ2-1,few,TRBV7-9,TGTGCCAGCAGCTTCCAAATGTCAGACAATGAGCAGTTCTTC,CASSFQMSDNEQFF
TRBD2,TRBJ2-3,once,TRBV15,TGTGCCACCAGCAGAACCGGGACTAGCGGTTCAGATACGCAGTATTTT,CATSRTGTSGSDTQYF
NA,TRBJ1-3,few,TRBV7-2,TGTGCCGGGCAATCGGCTGGAAACACCATATATTTT,CAGQSAGNTIYF
TRBD1,TRBJ1-2,NA,TRBV5-1,TGCGCCAGCAGCTTGGTCGTGACAGGGGGCGGCTACACCTTC,CASSLVVTGGGYTF
NA,TRBJ2-6,NA,TRBV4-2,TGTGCCAGCAGCCAAGTTCAGCTAGGCCCAATTCACAACGTCCTGACTTTC,CASSQVQLGPIHNVLTF
NA,TRBJ2-1,NA,TRBV29-1,TGCAGCGTTGACCCAGGACAGATCTACAATGAGCAGTTCTTC,CSVDPGQIYNEQFF
TRBD1,TRBJ1-2,NA,TRBV7-9,TGTGCCAGCAGCGGACCCGGGACAGGGGTCAACTATGGCTACACCTTC,CASSGPGTGVNYGYTF
TRBD1,TRBJ1-2,few,TRBV30,TGTGCCTGGAGCTCAACAGGGGGCAGGGACTATGGCTACACCTTC,CAWSSTGGRDYGYTF
NA,TRBJ1-1,NA,TRBV15,TGTGCCACCAGCAGAGAAGGCAGACCGGCTGAAGCTTTCTTT,CATSREGRPAEAFF
NA,TRBJ2-7,NA,TRBV19,TGTGCCACAAAGGGGGGCGATTCCTACGAGCAGTACTTC,CATKGGDSYEQYF
NA,TRBJ2-5,NA,TRBV7-2,TGTGCCAGCAGCCCGCCGGAGGGGGCAAGGGAGACCCAGTACTTC,CASSPPEGARETQYF
TRBD1,TRBJ1-1,NA,TRBV2,TGTGCCAGCAGTGGAGGGGTCAGGGGGTTTACTGAAGCTTTCTTT,CASSGGVRGFTEAFF
NA,TRBJ1-1,NA,TRBV30,TGTGCCTGGAAGGCGGGGGCGTTTACTGAAGCTTTCTTT,CAWKAGAFTEAFF
NA,TRBJ1-1,NA,TRBV2,TGTGCCAGCAGTGGATGGGGGTTCGATGCTTTCTTT,CASSGWGFDAFF
NA,TRBJ2-7,few,TRBV4-3,TGCGCCAGCAGCCAAGAACCCGGGAGACTAGCCTACGAGCAGTACTTC,CASSQEPGRLAYEQYF
NA,TRBJ2-1,NA,TRBV5-1,TGCGCCAGCAGCTCGCGGAGGAGGGAGAGGGGTGCCACCTACAATGAGCAGTTCTTC,CASSSRRRERGATYNEQFF
NA,TRBJ2-2,NA,TRBV11-1,TGTGCCAGCAGCTTAGTGCCGAACACCGGGGAGCTGTTTTTT,CASSLVPNTGELFF
NA,TRBJ2-5,NA,TRBV7-9,TGTGCCAGCAGCTTAGAGGGATCGGGGGAGACCCAGTACTTC,CASSLEGSGETQYF
NA,TRBJ2-3,NA,TRBV5-1,TGCGCCAGCAGCTTGGTAGGGGATGCAGATACGCAGTATTTT,CASSLVGDADTQYF
NA,TRBJ2-1,NA,TRBV9,TGTGCCAGCAGCGTAGTCGGCGGGGACAATGAGCAGTTCTTC,CASSVVGGDNEQFF
NA,TRBJ2-6,NA,TRBV5-4,TGTGCCAGCAGCTTGGAATTGTCTGGGGCCAACGTCCTGACTTTC,CASSLELSGANVLTF
TRBD2,TRBJ2-2,NA,TRBV7-3,TGTGCCAGCAGCTCGGGACTACCAAACACCGGGGAGCTGTTTTTT,CASSSGLPNTGELFF